The 20 T cell receptor beta chains below were found in one sample sequenced in a study of blood T cells in healthy people across ages (dated by TCRdb to 2013 to 2016). Library prep was done by 5' RACE. Instrument on record: Illumina HiSeq 2500. A second about 6 to 11 cycle PCR used a sample-barcoded 5' primer and a J-beta primer mix. The raw public data were reprocessed by TCRdb itself: fastp quality trimming at Q25, MiXCR clonotype calling, in-frame beta chains only. Entries that share a CDR3 protein sequence are merged under the most common genes and DNA. The sample data list about 1,500,000 distinct CDR3 sequences, and roughly 27% of these were observed just once. The top ten clonotypes cover roughly 8% of the sample. Source material: blood. The receptor source for this set is a woman aged 25-40 years in good health.

The V call is TRBV28, the J call TRBJ2-1; 10 positions agree with TRBD2. The germline V gene encodes CDR1 MDHEN and CDR2 SYDVKM. Trimming removed 4 bases from V and 6 bases from J; junction bases left unmatched: 9. CDR3 length: 16 residues. The CDR3, as DNA: TGTGCCAGCAGTTCCTCCGGGACTAGCGATAGCAATGAGCAGTTCTTC. It encodes CASSSSGTSDSNEQFF.

The chain uses TRBV27 and TRBJ1-1; D remains unclear. The CDR3 sequence is 14 residues long. V was shortened by 0 bases and J by 4 bases, with 9 bases between the two germline ends. Germline V CDR1 and CDR2: MNHEY, SMNVEV (reference sequence). This CDR3 is CASSLSLAFTEAFF. Written as DNA, the CDR3 is TGTGCCAGCAGTTTATCGTTAGCATTCACTGAAGCTTTCTTT.

This clonotype was picked up many times. This chain links TRBV7-2 with TRBJ2-3, with 9 bases matching TRBD1. This CDR3 region has 15 residues. The V gene end was trimmed by 6 bases and the J gene end by 2 bases; junction bases not matched to a gene: 6. Germline V lookup: CDR1 SGHTA, CDR2 FQGNSA. The CDR3 sequence: CASSSGTGITDTQYF. Here the CDR3 DNA reads TGTGCCAGCAGTTCCGGGACAGGGATCACAGATACGCAGTATTTT.

The chain joins TRBV7-2 to TRBJ2-4, with D possibly being TRBD2 (5 bases). The V end lost 1 base, the J end lost 13 bases, and 17 bases lay between the germline ends. Germline V lookup: CDR1 SGHTA, CDR2 FQGNSA. The CDR3 runs 14 residues. CDR3 sequence: CASSLGEGWERQYF. The CDR3 DNA reads TGTGCCAGCAGCTTAGGAGAGGGCTGGGAGCGGCAGTACTTC.

The V call is TRBV5-1, the J call TRBJ2-7; D is unclear. Germline loops: CDR1 SGHRS, CDR2 YFSETQ. Trimming took off 2 bases at V and 0 bases at J, with 12 bases between the two ends. The CDR3 is 15 residues long. CDR3 protein: CASSLARPNSYEQYF. The CDR3 DNA sequence: TGCGCCAGCAGCTTAGCTAGACCAAACTCCTACGAGCAGTACTTC. Combining the CDR3 with reference TRBV5-1 and TRBJ2-7 gives the whole variable domain KAGVTQTPRYLIKTRGQQVTLSCSPISGHRSVSWYQQTPGQGLQFLFEYFSETQRNKGNFPGRFSGRQFSNSRSEMNVSTLELGDSALYLCASSLARPNSYEQYFGPGTRLTVT.

This clonotype was counted a few times. This chain links TRBV6-1 with TRBJ1-1; no clear D gene. V gave up 3 bases and J gave up 6 bases, with 8 bases separating them. Germline V lookup: CDR1 MNHNS, CDR2 SASEGT. The CDR3 has 12 residues. The CDR3 nucleotides are TGTGCCAGCAGTGACCCTCCAGCTGAAGCTTTCTTT. Translating it yields CASSDPPAEAFF.

Remarks on this clonotype: A much larger clone differs from this one at a single base, so this may be a read error. The chain carries TRBV5-1 and TRBJ2-1; D is perhaps TRBD1 (5 bases). This CDR3 region has 14 residues. The germline V gene has CDR1 SGHRS and CDR2 YFSETQ. This CDR3 reads CASSLGQNHNGQFF. CDR3 nucleotide sequence: TGCGCCAGCAGCTTGGGACAGAACCACAATGGGCAGTTCTTC.

About this clonotype: A clone one base away is much larger, so this may be a read error. V gene TRBV7-3 combines with J gene TRBJ2-7; the D gene is possibly TRBD2 (6 bases). The CDR3 length is 16 residues. V lost 4 bases to trimming and J lost 0 bases, with 16 bases between them. Germline lookup yields CDR1 SGHTA and CDR2 FQGTGA. CDR3 loop: CASSYSGGGTSYEQYF. In DNA, the CDR3 is TGTGCCAGCAGCTATAGTGGAGGCGGGACCTCCTACGAGCAGTACTTC.

This clonotype was detected ten times or more. The chain couples TRBV29-1 to TRBJ2-5; D unresolved. The germline V and J ends were trimmed by 5 bases and 2 bases, with 12 bases remaining between them. Germline lookup yields CDR1 SQVTM and CDR2 ANQGSEA. The CDR3 is 13 amino acids. As DNA, the CDR3 is TGCAGCGTTTTTCAGCAACCGCAAGAGACCCAGTACTTC. Its protein product is CSVFQQPQETQYF.

Regarding this clonotype: Germline and junction disagree at one end, which may indicate a read error. V gene TRBV29-1 combines with J gene TRBJ2-7, with 8 positions matching TRBD1. The CDR3 loop spans 13 amino acids. CDR1 SQVTM and CDR2 ANQGSEA come from the germline V gene. This CDR3 is CGVAGTGIYEQYF. CDR3 sequence (DNA): TGCGGCGTTGCAGGGACAGGTATCTACGAGCAGTACTTC.

For this clonotype: A read error is possible here, since a much larger clone lies one base away. The rearrangement uses TRBV6-4 and TRBJ2-1; TRBD2 matches at 9 bases. The CDR3 contains 15 residues. From germline, CDR1 is MRHNA and CDR2 SNTAGT. For the CDR3, the DNA is TGTGCCAGCAGTGACTCTAGCGGGGGCTACAATGAGCGGTTCTTC. Translation gives CASSDSSGGYNERFF.

This clonotype occurred once. The gene calls are TRBV7-9 and TRBJ1-1, with unresolved D. Trimming took 3 bases from V and 6 from J, leaving 17 bases between them. CDR1 is SEHNR, CDR2 FQNEAQ, per germline (reference sequence). The CDR3 length is 15 residues. CDR3 amino acids: CASSFIRFVGSEAFF. In DNA, the CDR3 is TGTGCCAGCAGCTTTATAAGGTTCGTAGGTTCTGAAGCTTTCTTT.

V gene TRBV12-3 or TRBV12-4 combines with J gene TRBJ1-2; D call uncertain. CDR3 length: 11 residues. Trimming removed 6 bases from V and 8 bases from J, with 10 bases in between. The CDR3 here is CASSRPGGYTF. The CDR3 bases are TGTGCCAGCAGCCGACCGGGAGGCTACACCTTC.

The chain uses TRBV12-3 or TRBV12-4 and TRBJ1-2, with D perhaps matching TRBD1 (5 bases). This CDR3 contains 14 residues. The V end lost 8 bases, the J end lost 7 bases, and 20 bases lay between the germline ends. CDR3 nucleotide sequence: TGTGCCAGCTCACTCATGGGGGTACTCGGTGGCTACACCTTC. Translating it yields CASSLMGVLGGYTF.

The V gene is TRBV27, the J gene TRBJ2-1, with 9 bases lining up with TRBD2. CDR3 length: 15 amino acids. J lost 6 bases, V lost 5 bases, and 8 bases had no gene match. CDR1 and CDR2 from the germline V gene are MNHEY and SMNVEV (reference sequence). The CDR3 DNA reads as TGTGCCAGCAGTCGCGGGGGGGCCGTTAGCAATGAGCAGTTCTTC. It translates to CASSRGGAVSNEQFF.

A note on this clonotype: This could be a read error, since a much larger clone is one nucleotide away. The rearrangement joins TRBV20-1 to TRBJ2-7; a possible D gene is TRBD1 (6 bases). This CDR3 contains 14 residues. Looked up from germline, CDR1 is DFQATT and CDR2 is SNEGSKA (reference sequence). The CDR3 loop is CGASNRDRSYEQYF. CDR3 in DNA: TGCGGTGCTAGTAACAGGGATCGCTCCTACGAGCAGTACTTC.

In this sample, this clonotype turned up a few times. V is TRBV7-2 and J is TRBJ2-2, with unresolved D. Per germline, CDR1 SGHTA and CDR2 FQGNSA. Trimming removed 6 bases at V and 5 bases at J, with 7 bases between. The CDR3 has 12 residues. The CDR3 loop reads CASSFWTGELFF. CDR3 coding DNA: TGTGCCAGCAGTTTTTGGACCGGGGAGCTGTTTTTT.

This clonotype has a handful of counts. The V gene is TRBV25-1, the J gene TRBJ2-1, with unresolved D. Germline loops: CDR1 MGHDK, CDR2 SYGVNS. This CDR3 is built from 14 residues. V lost 1 base to trimming and J lost 8 bases, with 12 bases between them. The CDR3 DNA is TGTGCCAGCAGTGAATTTACAGTTGGGGATGAGCAGTTCTTC. Translating gives CASSEFTVGDEQFF.

This clonotype has at least ten counts. The chain recombines TRBV20-1 with TRBJ1-2; D is ambiguous. The germline gives CDR1 DFQATT, CDR2 SNEGSKA (reference sequence). The CDR3 consists of 12 residues. V was clipped by 8 bases and J by 1 base, with 11 bases between them. DNA for the CDR3: TGCAGTACTATTGTACTTAACTATGGCTACACCTTC. The encoded protein is CSTIVLNYGYTF.

This clonotype occurred a few times. The chain links TRBV20-1 to TRBJ1-2; 10 nucleotides line up with TRBD1. The V segment lost 6 bases and the J segment 0 bases; nucleotides outside the gene matches: 7. CDR1 and CDR2 from the germline V gene are DFQATT and SNEGSKA (reference sequence). The length of the CDR3 is 15 residues. CDR3: CSARDRGFPNYGYTF. The DNA for the CDR3 is TGCAGTGCACGGGACAGGGGTTTTCCTAACTATGGCTACACCTTC.